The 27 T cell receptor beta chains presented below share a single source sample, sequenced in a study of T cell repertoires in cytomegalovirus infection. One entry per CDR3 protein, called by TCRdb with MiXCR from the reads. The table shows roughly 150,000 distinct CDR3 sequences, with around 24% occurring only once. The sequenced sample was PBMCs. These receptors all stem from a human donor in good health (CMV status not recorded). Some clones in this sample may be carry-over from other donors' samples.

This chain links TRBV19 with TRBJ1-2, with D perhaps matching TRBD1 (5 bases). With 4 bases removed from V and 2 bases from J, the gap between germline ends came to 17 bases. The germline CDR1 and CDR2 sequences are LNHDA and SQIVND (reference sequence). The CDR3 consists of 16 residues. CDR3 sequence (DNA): TGTGCCAGTAGTAACCGGGCAAAACAGGTCAACTATGGCTACACCTTC. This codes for CASSNRAKQVNYGYTF.

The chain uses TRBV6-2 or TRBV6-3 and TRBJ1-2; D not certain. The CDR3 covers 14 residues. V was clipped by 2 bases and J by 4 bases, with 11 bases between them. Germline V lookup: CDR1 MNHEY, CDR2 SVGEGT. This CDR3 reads CASSYGRRGYGYTF. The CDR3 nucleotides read TGTGCCAGCAGTTACGGCAGGCGGGGCTATGGCTACACCTTC.

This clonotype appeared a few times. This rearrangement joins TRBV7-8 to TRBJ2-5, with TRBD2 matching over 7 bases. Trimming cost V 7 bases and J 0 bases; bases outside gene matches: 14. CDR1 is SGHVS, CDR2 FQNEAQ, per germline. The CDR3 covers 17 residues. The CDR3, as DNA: TGTGCCAGCATCCGGGCGGGGCTAGCGGCGAACCAAGAGACCCAGTACTTC. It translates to CASIRAGLAANQETQYF.

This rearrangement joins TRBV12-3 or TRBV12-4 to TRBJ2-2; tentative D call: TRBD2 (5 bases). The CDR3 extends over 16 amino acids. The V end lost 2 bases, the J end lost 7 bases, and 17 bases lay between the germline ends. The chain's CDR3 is CASSLREGRAGGELFF. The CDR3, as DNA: TGTGCCAGCAGTTTAAGGGAAGGGAGAGCTGGCGGGGAGCTGTTTTTT.

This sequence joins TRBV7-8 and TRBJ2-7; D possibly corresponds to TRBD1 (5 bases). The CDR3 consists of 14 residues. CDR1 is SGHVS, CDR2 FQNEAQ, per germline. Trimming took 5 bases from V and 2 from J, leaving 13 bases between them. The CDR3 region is CASSPYRFPYEQYF. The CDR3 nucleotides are TGTGCCAGCAGCCCATACAGGTTCCCCTACGAGCAGTACTTC.

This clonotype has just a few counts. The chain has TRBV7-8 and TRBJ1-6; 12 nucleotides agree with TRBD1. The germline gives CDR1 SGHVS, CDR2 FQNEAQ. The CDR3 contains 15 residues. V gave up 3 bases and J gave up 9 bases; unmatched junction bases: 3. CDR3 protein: CASSLGTGGTSPLHF. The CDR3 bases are TGTGCCAGCAGCTTGGGGACAGGGGGCACTTCACCCCTCCACTTT.

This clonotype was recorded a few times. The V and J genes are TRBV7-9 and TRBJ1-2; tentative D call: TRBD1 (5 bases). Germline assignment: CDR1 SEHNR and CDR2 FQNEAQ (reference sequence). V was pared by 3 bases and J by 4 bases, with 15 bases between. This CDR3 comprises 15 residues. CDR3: CASSLVQGGIYGYTF. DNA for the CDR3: TGTGCCAGCAGCTTGGTGCAGGGTGGGATCTATGGCTACACCTTC.

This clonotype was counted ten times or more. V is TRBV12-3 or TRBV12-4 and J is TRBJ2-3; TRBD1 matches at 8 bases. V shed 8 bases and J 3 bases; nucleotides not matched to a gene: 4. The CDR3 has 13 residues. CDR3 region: CASATGETDTQYF. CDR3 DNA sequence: TGTGCCAGCGCGACAGGGGAAACAGATACGCAGTATTTT.

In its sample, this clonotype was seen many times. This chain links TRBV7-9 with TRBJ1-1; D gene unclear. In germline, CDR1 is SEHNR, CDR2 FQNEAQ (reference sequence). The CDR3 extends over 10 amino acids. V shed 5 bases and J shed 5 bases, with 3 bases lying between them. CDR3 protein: CASSGTEAFF. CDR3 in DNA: TGTGCCAGCAGCGGAACTGAAGCTTTCTTT.

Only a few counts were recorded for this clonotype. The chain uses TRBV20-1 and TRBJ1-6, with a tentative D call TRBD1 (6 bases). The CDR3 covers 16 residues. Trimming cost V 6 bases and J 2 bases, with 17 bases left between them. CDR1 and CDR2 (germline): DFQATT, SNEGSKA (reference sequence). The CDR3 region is CSAPPLRQAYNSPLHF. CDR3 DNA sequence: TGCAGTGCCCCGCCCCTGAGACAGGCCTATAATTCACCCCTCCACTTT.

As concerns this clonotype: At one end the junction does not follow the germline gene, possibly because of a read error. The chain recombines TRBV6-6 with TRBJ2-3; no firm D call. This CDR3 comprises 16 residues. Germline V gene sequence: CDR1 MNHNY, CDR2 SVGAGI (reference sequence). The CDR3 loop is CVSSLDGRLTADTQYF. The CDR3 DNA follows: TGTGTCAGCAGCTTAGACGGACGCCTTACGGCAGATACGCAGTATTTT.

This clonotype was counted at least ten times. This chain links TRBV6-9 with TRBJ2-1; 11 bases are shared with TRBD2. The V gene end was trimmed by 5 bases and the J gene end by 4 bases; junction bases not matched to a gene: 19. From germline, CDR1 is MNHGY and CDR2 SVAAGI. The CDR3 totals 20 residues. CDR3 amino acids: CASSPPPVRTSGPLYNEQFF. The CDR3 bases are TGTGCCAGCAGTCCGCCTCCCGTGAGGACTAGCGGGCCCCTATACAATGAGCAGTTCTTC.

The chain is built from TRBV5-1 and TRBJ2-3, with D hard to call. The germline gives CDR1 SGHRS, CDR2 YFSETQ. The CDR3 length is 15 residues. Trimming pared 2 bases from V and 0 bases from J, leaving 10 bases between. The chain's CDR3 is CASSLLPSSTDTQYF. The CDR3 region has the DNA TGCGCCAGCAGCTTACTTCCGTCTAGCACAGATACGCAGTATTTT.

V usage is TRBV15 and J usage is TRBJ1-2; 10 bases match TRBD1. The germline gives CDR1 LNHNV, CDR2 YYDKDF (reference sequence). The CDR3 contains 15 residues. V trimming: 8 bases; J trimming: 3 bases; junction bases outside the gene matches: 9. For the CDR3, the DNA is TGTGCCACCTCCGCCCCCGGACAGGGGGACTATGGCTACACCTTC. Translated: CATSAPGQGDYGYTF.

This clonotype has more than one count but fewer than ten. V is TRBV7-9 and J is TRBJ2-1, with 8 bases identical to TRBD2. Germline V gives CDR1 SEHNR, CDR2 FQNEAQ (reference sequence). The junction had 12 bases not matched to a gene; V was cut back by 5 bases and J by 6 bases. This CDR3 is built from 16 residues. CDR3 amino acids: CASSDEGLVKGNEQFF. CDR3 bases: TGTGCCAGCAGCGACGAGGGACTAGTAAAGGGCAATGAGCAGTTCTTC.

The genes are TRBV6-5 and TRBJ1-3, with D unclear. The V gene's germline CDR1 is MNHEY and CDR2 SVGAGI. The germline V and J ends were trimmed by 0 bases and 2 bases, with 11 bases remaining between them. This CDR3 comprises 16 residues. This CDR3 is CASSYSKRNTGNTIYF. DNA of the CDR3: TGTGCCAGCAGTTACTCGAAAAGGAACACTGGAAACACCATATATTTT.

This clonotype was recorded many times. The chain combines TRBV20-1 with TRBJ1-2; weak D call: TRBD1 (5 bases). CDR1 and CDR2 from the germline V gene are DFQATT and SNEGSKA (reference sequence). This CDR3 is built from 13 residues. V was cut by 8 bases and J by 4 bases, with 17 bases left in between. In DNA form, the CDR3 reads TGCAGTCCCAGGGCGGCGGGCAGCTATGGCTACACCTTC. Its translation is CSPRAAGSYGYTF.

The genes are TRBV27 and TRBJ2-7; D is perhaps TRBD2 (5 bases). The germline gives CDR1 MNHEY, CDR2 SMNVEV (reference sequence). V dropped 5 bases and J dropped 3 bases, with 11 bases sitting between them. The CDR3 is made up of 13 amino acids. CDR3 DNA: TGTGCCAGCAGTCCCGGACTGTACTACGAGCAGTACTTC. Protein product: CASSPGLYYEQYF.

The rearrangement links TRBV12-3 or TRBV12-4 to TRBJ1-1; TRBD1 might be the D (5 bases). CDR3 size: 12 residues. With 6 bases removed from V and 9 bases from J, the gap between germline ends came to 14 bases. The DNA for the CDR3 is TGTGCCAGCAGAGGGGTCGGGGGGAAAGCTTTCTTT. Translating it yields CASRGVGGKAFF.

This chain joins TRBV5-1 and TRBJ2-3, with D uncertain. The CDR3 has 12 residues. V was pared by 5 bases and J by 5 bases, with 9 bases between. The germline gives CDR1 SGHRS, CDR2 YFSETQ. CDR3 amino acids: CASSSLGDTQYF. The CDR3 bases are TGCGCCAGCAGTTCCTTAGGAGATACGCAGTATTTT.

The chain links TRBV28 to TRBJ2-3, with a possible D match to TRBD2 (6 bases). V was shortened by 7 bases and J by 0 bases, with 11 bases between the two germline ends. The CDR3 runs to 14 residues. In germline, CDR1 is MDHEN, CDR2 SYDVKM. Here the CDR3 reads CASTLGTSTDTQYF. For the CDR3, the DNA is TGTGCCAGCACCCTGGGGACTAGCACAGATACGCAGTATTTT.

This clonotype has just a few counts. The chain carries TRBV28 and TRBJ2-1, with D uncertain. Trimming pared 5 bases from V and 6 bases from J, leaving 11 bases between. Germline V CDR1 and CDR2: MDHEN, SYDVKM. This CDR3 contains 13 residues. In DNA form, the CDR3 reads TGTGCCAGCAGTCCGCAAACCAGCAATGAGCAGTTCTTC. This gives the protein CASSPQTSNEQFF.

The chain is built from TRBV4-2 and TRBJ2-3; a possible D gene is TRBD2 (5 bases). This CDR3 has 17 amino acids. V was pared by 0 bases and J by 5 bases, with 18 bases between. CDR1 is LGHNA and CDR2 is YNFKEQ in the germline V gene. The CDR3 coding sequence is TGTGCCAGCAGCCAAGATTTCGTGGGAGCTTCAGGAGATACGCAGTATTTT. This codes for CASSQDFVGASGDTQYF.

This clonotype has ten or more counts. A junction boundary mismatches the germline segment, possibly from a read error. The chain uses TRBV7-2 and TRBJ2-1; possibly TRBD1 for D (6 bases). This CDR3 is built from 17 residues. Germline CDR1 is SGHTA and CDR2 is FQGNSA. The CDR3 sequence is CASSVARGSLSRSEQFF. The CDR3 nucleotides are TGTGCCAGCAGCGTAGCCAGGGGAAGCCTCTCGCGAAGTGAGCAGTTCTTC.

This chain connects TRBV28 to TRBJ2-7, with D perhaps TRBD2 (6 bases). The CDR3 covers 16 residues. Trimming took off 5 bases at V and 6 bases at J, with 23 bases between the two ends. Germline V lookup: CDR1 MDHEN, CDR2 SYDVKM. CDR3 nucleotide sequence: TGTGCCAGCAGTGCCGAGACTAGTCTTCGGCCAGGCGAGCAGTACTTC. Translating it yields CASSAETSLRPGEQYF.

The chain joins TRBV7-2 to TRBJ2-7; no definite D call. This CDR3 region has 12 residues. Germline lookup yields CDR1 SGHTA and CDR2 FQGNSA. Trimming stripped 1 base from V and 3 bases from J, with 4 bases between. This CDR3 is CASSLVVYEQYF. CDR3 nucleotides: TGTGCCAGCAGCTTAGTAGTCTACGAGCAGTACTTC.

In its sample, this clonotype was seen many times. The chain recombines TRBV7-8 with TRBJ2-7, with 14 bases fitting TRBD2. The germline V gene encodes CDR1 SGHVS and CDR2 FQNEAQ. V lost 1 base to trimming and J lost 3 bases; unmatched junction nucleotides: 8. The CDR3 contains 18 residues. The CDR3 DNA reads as TGTGCCAGCAGCTTAGAGGGGACTAGCGGGAGATTTGTCTACGAGCAGTACTTC. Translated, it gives CASSLEGTSGRFVYEQYF.